The rows below give T cell receptor beta chains drawn from one sample of a study of vaccination and CD4 T cells after COVID-19. The antigens of these receptors remain unknown. TCRdb re-analysed the PCR reads in MiXCR, keeping a single row per CDR3 protein. The table has some 10,000 distinct CDR3 sequences, 59% seen once; the top ten hold roughly a sixth. Input material: CD4+ T cells from blood, cultured in vitro. The receptors were sampled from a human donor who had recovered from COVID-19. The CDR3 runs from the conserved cysteine through the conserved F or W. The D gene is left open where the match is weak. Clone size is shown for a subset of rows, as once, few, many or a class of expanded clone.

CDR3: CASSYSVEKTEAFF
DNA: TGTGCCAGCAGTTACTCCGTGGAGAAAACTGAAGCTTTCTTT
size: few
D: NA
J: TRBJ1-1
V: TRBV6-5

CDR3: CASSLRQDGYTF
DNA: TGTGCCAGCAGCTTACGACAGGATGGCTACACCTTC
size: NA
D: NA
J: TRBJ1-2
V: TRBV11-3

CDR3: CASSLGTTGYTF
DNA: TGTGCCAGCTCACTCGGGACAACGGGCTACACCTTC
size: NA
D: NA
J: TRBJ1-2
V: TRBV18

CDR3: CASSYGTGANSPLHF
DNA: TGTGCCAGCAGTTACGGGACAGGGGCTAACTCACCCCTCCACTTT
size: NA
D: TRBD1
J: TRBJ1-6
V: TRBV6-2/TRBV6-3

CDR3: CASSSRAINEDYTF
DNA: TGTGCCAGCAGCTCCAGAGCAATAAACGAGGACTACACCTTC
size: NA
D: NA
J: TRBJ1-2
V: TRBV7-9

CDR3: CSATLSDRVGGYTF
DNA: TGCAGTGCTACGTTGTCGGACAGGGTCGGAGGCTACACCTTC
size: few
D: TRBD1
J: TRBJ1-2
V: TRBV20-1

CDR3: CASSQLAGSQTQYF
DNA: TGTGCCAGCAGTCAACTAGCGGGGAGTCAGACCCAGTACTTC
size: NA
D: TRBD2
J: TRBJ2-5
V: TRBV6-1

CDR3: CASSQEVNTEAFF
DNA: TGTGCCAGCAGTCAGGAGGTGAACACTGAAGCTTTCTTT
size: few
D: NA
J: TRBJ1-1
V: TRBV7-9

CDR3: CASSLDFYGYTF
DNA: TGTGCCAGCAGCTTAGACTTTTATGGCTACACCTTC
size: NA
D: NA
J: TRBJ1-2
V: TRBV7-2

CDR3: CSARDAGRWRNTEAFF
DNA: TGCAGTGCTAGAGATGCGGGGAGGTGGAGGAACACTGAAGCTTTCTTT
size: NA
D: NA
J: TRBJ1-1
V: TRBV20-1

CDR3: CASSVQGRGEQYF
DNA: TGTGCCAGCAGCGTCCAGGGCCGAGGGGAGCAGTACTTC
size: NA
D: NA
J: TRBJ2-7
V: TRBV9

CDR3: CSATRTENTEAFF
DNA: TGCAGTGCTACAAGGACGGAGAACACTGAAGCTTTCTTT
size: NA
D: NA
J: TRBJ1-1
V: TRBV20-1

CDR3: CASRTERNYGYTF
DNA: TGTGCCAGTAGAACGGAGCGTAACTATGGCTACACCTTC
size: NA
D: NA
J: TRBJ1-2
V: TRBV19

CDR3: CASSLNRDNSPLHF
DNA: TGTGCCAGCAGCTTAAACAGGGATAATTCACCCCTCCACTTT
size: NA
D: NA
J: TRBJ1-6
V: TRBV7-9

CDR3: CASSSLTELKPQHF
DNA: TGTGCCAGCAGCTCCCTAACGGAATTGAAGCCCCAGCATTTT
size: few
D: NA
J: TRBJ1-5
V: TRBV5-8

CDR3: CASSMGTGSTEAFF
DNA: TGTGCCAGTAGTATGGGGACAGGTAGCACTGAAGCTTTCTTT
size: NA
D: TRBD1
J: TRBJ1-1
V: TRBV19

CDR3: CASSHETGGITGELFF
DNA: TGTGCCAGCAGCCACGAAACGGGTGGAATTACCGGGGAGCTGTTTTTT
size: NA
D: NA
J: TRBJ2-2
V: TRBV6-2/TRBV6-3

CDR3: CASKRDRGSYEQYF
DNA: TGTGCCAGCAAAAGGGACAGGGGATCCTACGAGCAGTACTTC
size: NA
D: TRBD1
J: TRBJ2-7
V: TRBV28

CDR3: CASSLPTGGTGELFF
DNA: TGTGCCAGCAGTTTACCGACAGGGGGCACCGGGGAGCTGTTTTTT
size: NA
D: TRBD1
J: TRBJ2-2
V: TRBV28

CDR3: CASSLGGLGNTEAFF
DNA: TGTGCCAGCAGTTTGGGGGGGCTGGGGAACACTGAAGCTTTCTTT
size: NA
D: NA
J: TRBJ1-1
V: TRBV12-3/TRBV12-4

CDR3: CASSIGTLNTEAFF
DNA: TGTGCCAGCTCAATCGGGACGTTGAACACTGAAGCTTTCTTT
size: once
D: NA
J: TRBJ1-1
V: TRBV18

CDR3: CASSPSGTGGEETQYF
DNA: TGTGCCAGCAGCCCCTCTGGGACAGGGGGCGAAGAGACCCAGTACTTC
size: few
D: TRBD1
J: TRBJ2-5
V: TRBV7-3

CDR3: CASSLPNQPQHF
DNA: TGTGCCAGCAGCCTCCCTAATCAGCCCCAGCATTTT
size: few
D: NA
J: TRBJ1-5
V: TRBV7-2

CDR3: CASSYSIHRPSSGNTIYF
DNA: TGTGCCAGCAGTTACTCAATTCATCGACCTAGCTCTGGAAACACCATATATTTT
size: NA
D: NA
J: TRBJ1-3
V: TRBV6-2/TRBV6-3

CDR3: CATNRVGEGEQYF
DNA: TGTGCCACCAACAGGGTTGGTGAGGGTGAGCAGTACTTC
size: NA
D: NA
J: TRBJ2-7
V: TRBV2